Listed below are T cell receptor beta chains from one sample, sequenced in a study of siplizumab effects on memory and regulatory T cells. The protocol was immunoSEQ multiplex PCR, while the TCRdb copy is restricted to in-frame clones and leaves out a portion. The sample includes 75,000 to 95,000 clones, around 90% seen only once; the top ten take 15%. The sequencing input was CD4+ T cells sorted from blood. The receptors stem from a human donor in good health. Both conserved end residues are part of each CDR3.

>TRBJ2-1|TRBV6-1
CASSEARLAGYNEQFF
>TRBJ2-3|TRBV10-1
CASSEDPSGYTDTQYF
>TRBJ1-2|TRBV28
CASGLGGAGNYGYTF
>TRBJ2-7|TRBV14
CASSKRQGYYEQYF
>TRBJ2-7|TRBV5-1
CASSLAGGRIDEQYF
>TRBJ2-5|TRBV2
CASSLGQTIETQYF
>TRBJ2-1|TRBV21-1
CASSIIRGYNEQFF
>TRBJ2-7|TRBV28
CASNEVNTDEQYF
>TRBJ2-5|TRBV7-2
CASSNKETQYF
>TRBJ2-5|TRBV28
CASSLGLAGGQNQETQYF
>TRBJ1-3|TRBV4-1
CASSQGGTGRGNTIYF
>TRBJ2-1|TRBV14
CASSQRRPPSGRSNEQFF
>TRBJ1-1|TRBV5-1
CASSLGSTGKDTEAFF
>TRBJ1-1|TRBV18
CASSQYRENTEAFF
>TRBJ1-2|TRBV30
CAWSADVYGYTF